These 20 T cell receptor beta chains originate from one sample sequenced in a study of Graves' ophthalmopathy and Graves' hyperthyroidism. Beta-chain TCR CDR3 regions were amplified from RNA transcripts. HTBI primers primed a first-round RT-PCR, and a second-round multiplex PCR followed. TCRdb ran MiXCR on the multiplex PCR reads and lists one entry per CDR3 protein. This sample carries about 380,000 distinct CDR3 sequences, 15% to 19% of them seen once, and the ten largest clones take roughly 7%. Source material: peripheral blood. The receptor source for this set is a woman in her late teens or twenties with stable Graves' hyperthyroidism.

This clonotype was recorded at least ten times. The CDR3 protein is CASSVREVLGTQYF. The CDR3 DNA reads as TGTGCCAGCAGTGTGCGGGAAGTCCTAGGGACCCAGTACTTC. The J gene is TRBJ2-5, the V gene TRBV2, with a tentative D call TRBD2 (6 bases). The V gene's germline CDR1 is SNHLY and CDR2 FYNNEI. The germline V and J ends were trimmed by 4 bases and 7 bases, with 16 bases remaining between them. The CDR3 runs 14 residues.

This clonotype was observed at least ten times. The rearrangement links TRBV19 to TRBJ1-2; possible D gene TRBD1, 6 bases. V lost 5 bases, J lost 3 bases, and 10 bases lay in between. Germline CDR1 is LNHDA and CDR2 is SQIVND (reference sequence). The CDR3 loop spans 13 amino acids. The CDR3 region has the DNA TGTGCCAGTAGTGCAGGACAGTACTATGGCTACACCTTC. Translation: CASSAGQYYGYTF.

Many counts were recorded for this clonotype. Without the conserved terminal phenylalanine or tryptophan, this CDR3 likely stems from a read error. Because the CDR3's place on the DNA is in doubt, the DNA is left out and the CDR3 is given as listed by TCRdb. The chain has TRBV29-1 and TRBJ2-7; no DNA check was done on the table's D call, TRBD2. 8 amino acids form the CDR3, both terminal residues included. Germline values: CDR1 SQVTM, CDR2 ANQGSEA. CDR3 residues: CSVWTPAS.

This clonotype was detected ten times or more. The J gene is TRBJ2-7, the V gene TRBV6-1; D not resolved. The CDR3 is 11 amino acids. CDR1 is MNHNS and CDR2 is SASEGT in the germline V gene. Trimming removed 1 base at V and 10 bases at J, with 8 bases between. The CDR3: CASSEGGSQYF. CDR3 nucleotides: TGTGCCAGCAGTGAAGGGGGTTCTCAGTACTTC.

V usage is TRBV28 and J usage is TRBJ1-1; D call uncertain. Trimming pared 1 base from V and 2 bases from J, leaving 14 bases between. Germline values: CDR1 MDHEN, CDR2 SYDVKM. The CDR3 is 16 residues long. Written as DNA, the CDR3 is TGTGCCAGCAGTTTATCTGATCTGGTCCTAAACACTGAAGCTTTCTTT. This codes for CASSLSDLVLNTEAFF.

In this sample, this clonotype turned up many times. The V call is TRBV2, the J call TRBJ1-2, with D tentatively TRBD1 (6 bases). Trimming left V 1 base short and J 4 bases short, with 10 bases between. The CDR3 spans 14 residues. Germline CDR1 reads SNHLY; CDR2 reads FYNNEI. This chain's CDR3 is CASSEGRGRYGYTF. DNA of the CDR3: TGTGCCAGCAGTGAAGGGCGGGGGCGCTATGGCTACACCTTC.

This clonotype was counted many times. The V gene is TRBV7-3, the J gene TRBJ2-5, with D possibly TRBD1 on 5 matching bases. Trimming left V 0 bases short and J 3 bases short, with 5 bases between. CDR1 SGHTA and CDR2 FQGTGA come from the germline V gene. This CDR3 has 13 residues. CDR3 nucleotide sequence: TGTGCCAGCAGCTTAACACAGGAAGAGACCCAGTACTTC. Protein: CASSLTQEETQYF.

This clonotype was recorded many times. The rearrangement joins TRBV6-5 to TRBJ2-7; TRBD2 matches 12 bases. Germline CDR1 and CDR2: MNHEY and SVGAGI. V trimming: 2 bases; J trimming: 2 bases; junction bases outside the gene matches: 4. There are 16 residues in the CDR3. CDR3 amino acids: CASSYPTSGGTYEQYF. The DNA of the CDR3 is TGTGCCAGCAGTTACCCGACTAGCGGGGGAACCTACGAGCAGTACTTC.

This clonotype has just a few counts. The genes are TRBV7-6 and TRBJ2-7; TRBD2 aligns across 11 bases. CDR1 and CDR2 (germline): SGHVS, FNYEAQ. After removal of 5 bases from V and 7 bases from J, the junction contained 10 bases not matched to a gene. This CDR3 is 15 amino acids long. CDR3 residues: CASSQLAGVSWEQYF. DNA of the CDR3: TGTGCCAGCAGCCAACTAGCGGGGGTCTCGTGGGAGCAGTACTTC.

The chain has TRBV13 and TRBJ1-2, with D possibly being TRBD1 (5 bases). The germline CDR1 and CDR2 sequences are PRHDT and FYEKMQ (reference sequence). This CDR3 spans 17 amino acids. V was clipped by 5 bases and J by 4 bases, with 23 bases between them. CDR3 in DNA: TGTGCCAGCAGCACGAGGGCGATCGGCAGGGCTTTCTATGGCTACACCTTC. This sequence encodes CASSTRAIGRAFYGYTF.

This clonotype was counted many times. J is TRBJ1-6 and V is TRBV20-1; 9 bases map to TRBD1. The trim removed 0 bases at V and 4 bases at J, leaving 4 bases unmatched. The CDR3 is made up of 16 amino acids. Germline V gene lookup returns CDR1 DFQATT and CDR2 SNEGSKA (reference sequence). CDR3 nucleotides: TGCAGTGCTAGAGATCCGACAGGGGGTTATAATTCACCCCTCCACTTT. Its translation: CSARDPTGGYNSPLHF.

Comment on this clonotype: Possible read error: a much larger clone is one base away. This chain connects TRBV19 to TRBJ1-2; weak D call: TRBD1 (5 bases). Looked up from germline, CDR1 is LNHDA and CDR2 is SQIVND (reference sequence). V lost 8 bases to trimming and J lost 4 bases, with 11 bases between them. The CDR3 loop spans 12 amino acids. CDR3 protein: CASGRGSYGYTF. The CDR3 DNA reads as TGTGCCAGTGGTCGGGGGTCCTATGGCTACACCTTC. The complete variable domain, with remaining parts taken from reference TRBV19 and TRBJ1-2, reads DGGITQSPKYLFRKEGQNVTLSCEQNLNHDAMYWYRQDPGQGLRLIYYSQIVNDFQKGDIAEGYSVSREKKESFPLTVTSAQKNPTAFYLCASGRGSYGYTFGSGTRLTVV.

At least ten counts were recorded for this clonotype. This chain uses TRBV12-3 or TRBV12-4 with TRBJ1-1; the match to TRBD1 covers 8 bases. V was pared by 3 bases and J by 10 bases, with 10 bases of the junction left unmatched. The CDR3 loop spans 14 amino acids. In DNA form, the CDR3 reads TGTGCCAGCAGTTTCGGGACAGGTTCGTCACTAGCTTTCTTT. It translates to CASSFGTGSSLAFF.

This clonotype came up a few times. The chain has TRBV27 and TRBJ2-3; D is tentatively TRBD1 or TRBD2 (6 bases each). Germline-derived CDR1 and CDR2 are MNHEY and SMNVEV (reference sequence). Trimming stripped 10 bases from V and 1 base from J, with 15 bases between. The CDR3 sequence is 14 residues long. CDR3 sequence: CATAGGGGTDTQYF. The CDR3 bases are TGTGCCACCGCCGGGGGCGGGGGCACAGATACGCAGTATTTT.

This clonotype showed up many times. This sequence joins TRBV12-5 and TRBJ1-5, with D perhaps TRBD1 (5 bases). Germline lookup yields CDR1 LGHNT and CDR2 FRNRAP. The V and J ends lost 2 bases and 2 bases respectively, with 13 bases between them. This CDR3 comprises 16 residues. The CDR3 bases are TGTGCTAGTGGTTTGAATAGGGGTATGCGCAATCAGCCCCAGCATTTT. Translating gives CASGLNRGMRNQPQHF.

With regard to this clonotype: Given the absence of the conserved phenylalanine or tryptophan at the CDR3 end, a read error is likely. The DNA is omitted, as the CDR3 cannot be located on it reliably, and the CDR3 follows TCRdb's listing. The chain employs TRBV24-1 and TRBJ1-5. The germline CDR1 and CDR2 sequences are KGHDR and SFDVKD. The length of the CDR3 is 12 amino acids, counting both ends. CDR3 loop: CATSDSYQPQQL.

In this sample, this clonotype turned up many times. V is TRBV9 and J is TRBJ1-3; 9 nucleotides align to TRBD1. V was pared by 5 bases and J by 2 bases, with 5 bases of the junction left unmatched. CDR3 length: 15 residues. The germline CDR1 and CDR2 sequences are SGDLS and YYNGEE. The CDR3 coding sequence is TGTGCCAGCAGTGTTACAGGGGGCACTGGAAACACCATATATTTT. This sequence encodes CASSVTGGTGNTIYF.

This clonotype was found many times. The gene calls are TRBV19 and TRBJ1-2; 9 nucleotides agree with TRBD1. Germline values: CDR1 LNHDA, CDR2 SQIVND (reference sequence). CDR3 length: 11 amino acids. V was pared by 10 bases and J by 8 bases, with 5 bases of the junction left unmatched. The CDR3 DNA reads as TGTGCCACTGGGACAGGGAGAGGCTACACCTTC. Protein sequence: CATGTGRGYTF.

This clonotype has just a few counts. The V and J genes are TRBV19 and TRBJ2-6; D gene uncertain. Germline values: CDR1 LNHDA, CDR2 SQIVND (reference sequence). Trimming stripped 6 bases from V and 2 bases from J, with 8 bases between. The CDR3 runs 14 residues. CDR3 residues: CASSAYAGANVLTF. The CDR3 DNA sequence: TGTGCCAGTAGCGCGTATGCTGGGGCCAACGTCCTGACTTTC.

This clonotype was seen many times. This sequence joins TRBV7-2 and TRBJ1-5, with D unclear. This CDR3 has 13 amino acids. Per germline, CDR1 SGHTA and CDR2 FQGNSA. The V gene lost 1 base and the J gene lost 9 bases, with 10 bases spanning the gap. The DNA for the CDR3 is TGTGCCAGCAGCTTAGGGGCCCGGGCGCCCCAGCATTTT. Protein sequence: CASSLGARAPQHF. The full variable domain, its missing parts supplied by reference TRBV7-2 and TRBJ1-5, is GAGVSQSPSNKVTEKGKDVELRCDPISGHTALYWYRQSLGQGLEFLIYFQGNSAPDKSGLPSDRFSAERTGGSVSTLTIQRTQQEDSAVYLCASSLGARAPQHFGDGTRLSIL.